The 16 T cell receptor beta chains below all came from one sample that was sequenced in a study of T cells after yellow fever vaccination. TCRdb independently ran MiXCR on the 5' RACE reads; one entry per CDR3 protein. The sample contains 9,500 to 15,000 distinct CDR3 sequences, roughly 6.1% of which appear only once. The source was PBMCs, either bulk or a sorted T-cell subset (CD4+, CD8+, memory, or dextramer-sorted; not recorded which), collected on the day of the yellow fever booster vaccination. The receptors originated from a young man who received the YFV17D yellow fever vaccine.

This clonotype was recorded many times. The chain combines TRBV5-5 with TRBJ1-2, with D possibly matching TRBD1 (6 bases). V was cut by 4 bases and J by 3 bases, with 13 bases left in between. Germline CDR1 and CDR2: SGHKS and YYEKEE (reference sequence). CDR3 length equals 14 residues. Here the CDR3 DNA reads TGTGCCAGCAGCGGGACAAGGGGGGACTATGGCTACACCTTC. Amino acids: CASSGTRGDYGYTF.

In this sample, this clonotype is medium-sized. V and J are TRBV5-1 and TRBJ2-1; no clear D gene. The CDR3 has 16 amino acids. Per the germline V gene, CDR1 is SGHRS and CDR2 is YFSETQ. Trimming stripped 4 bases from V and 6 bases from J, with 20 bases between. The CDR3: CASSIAGRMDANEQFF. The CDR3 nucleotides read TGCGCCAGCAGCATAGCCGGACGGATGGATGCCAATGAGCAGTTCTTC.

In this sample, this clonotype turned up many times. The chain links TRBV3-1 to TRBJ2-5; D may be TRBD2 (5 bases). Trimming took 2 bases from V and 4 from J, leaving 20 bases between them. Germline V CDR1 and CDR2: LGHDT, YNNKEL (reference sequence). The CDR3 is 17 residues long. The CDR3 DNA reads as TGTGCCAGCAGCCAAAGGCTGCCTTGGGAGCCTGGAGAGACCCAGTACTTC. Protein product: CASSQRLPWEPGETQYF.

By sample fraction, this clonotype is medium-sized. The chain links TRBV6-5 to TRBJ2-5, with TRBD1 matching over 7 bases. J was trimmed by 11 bases and V by 2 bases; bases with no gene match: 2. The CDR3 consists of 11 residues. Looked up from germline, CDR1 is MNHEY and CDR2 is SVGAGI. This CDR3 is CASSYKGAQYF. The CDR3, as DNA: TGTGCCAGCAGTTACAAGGGGGCGCAGTACTTC.

The chain joins TRBV12-3 or TRBV12-4 to TRBJ2-3; D may match TRBD1 or TRBD2 (6 bases each). The CDR3 is made up of 17 amino acids. The CDR3 bases are TGTACCTTCAGTTTAGCGGCGGGGACATCTAGTACAGATACGCAGTATTTT. Its protein is CTFSLAAGTSSTDTQYF.

This clonotype appeared many times. V gene TRBV29-1 combines with J gene TRBJ1-1; the D is unclear. The V end was cut by 4 bases, the J end by 5 bases, with 11 bases between. The CDR3 sequence is 12 residues long. Germline V gives CDR1 SQVTM, CDR2 ANQGSEA. The CDR3 spells CSVGRVGTEAFF. The CDR3 coding sequence is TGCAGCGTTGGAAGGGTCGGGACTGAAGCTTTCTTT.

This clonotype is categorized as medium-sized. This chain links TRBV29-1 with TRBJ2-3, with TRBD1 matching 7 bases. The CDR3 consists of 12 residues. CDR1 is SQVTM, CDR2 ANQGSEA, per germline. The V and J ends lost 7 bases and 5 bases, in that order; junction bases with no gene match: 6. Here the CDR3 DNA reads TGCAGCGACCTACAGGGGAGAGATACGCAGTATTTT. Amino acids: CSDLQGRDTQYF.

This clonotype was found many times. The J gene is TRBJ1-6, the V gene TRBV4-3; D not resolved. The length of the CDR3 is 14 residues. Trimming shortened V by 2 bases and J by 4 bases, and 6 bases separated the two germline ends. Looked up from germline, CDR1 is LGHNA and CDR2 is YSLEER. In nucleotides, the CDR3 is TGCGCCAGCAGCCAATTGAAATATAATTCACCCCTCCACTTT. Translation: CASSQLKYNSPLHF.

This clonotype was observed at least ten times. The chain carries TRBV20-1 and TRBJ1-4, with 8 bases matching TRBD1. With V trimmed by 5 bases and J by 7 bases, 6 bases remained unmatched. This CDR3 is built from 13 residues. CDR1 DFQATT and CDR2 SNEGSKA come from the germline V gene (reference sequence). The CDR3 coding sequence is TGCAGTGCTTCGACAGGGGCCCCTGAAAAACTGTTTTTT. Its translation is CSASTGAPEKLFF.

This clonotype was seen many times. The chain couples TRBV7-3 to TRBJ2-2; 8 positions agree with TRBD1. This CDR3 comprises 13 residues. Per germline, CDR1 SGHTA and CDR2 FQGTGA. V trimming: 3 bases; J trimming: 6 bases; junction bases outside the gene matches: 0. The CDR3 loop is CASSLTGAGELFF. DNA of the CDR3: TGTGCCAGCAGCTTGACAGGGGCCGGGGAGCTGTTTTTT.

This clonotype was recorded many times. The V call is TRBV7-2, the J call TRBJ2-1; D gene uncertain. Germline V lookup: CDR1 SGHTA, CDR2 FQGNSA. The CDR3 runs 13 residues. The V gene lost 1 base and the J gene lost 8 bases, with 9 bases spanning the gap. The CDR3 DNA reads as TGTGCCAGCAGCTTAGTAGTGGACGATGAGCAGTTCTTC. It translates to CASSLVVDDEQFF. Drawing the rest from reference TRBV7-2 and TRBJ2-1, the complete variable domain is GAGVSQSPSNKVTEKGKDVELRCDPISGHTALYWYRQSLGQGLEFLIYFQGNSAPDKSGLPSDRFSAERTGGSVSTLTIQRTQQEDSAVYLCASSLVVDDEQFFGPGTRLTVL.

This clonotype was detected many times. The rearrangement joins TRBV3-1 to TRBJ2-3; TRBD2 matches at 7 bases. CDR3 length equals 15 residues. Trimming cost V 2 bases and J 2 bases; bases outside gene matches: 4. CDR1 is LGHDT, CDR2 YNNKEL, per germline (reference sequence). The CDR3 DNA reads as TGTGCCAGCAGCCAAACTAGCGTTAACACAGATACGCAGTATTTT. Amino acid sequence: CASSQTSVNTDTQYF.

This clonotype is classed as medium-sized. The rearrangement links TRBV5-1 to TRBJ2-5, with TRBD1 matching 10 bases. The CDR3 runs 15 residues. Germline V gene sequence: CDR1 SGHRS, CDR2 YFSETQ. V trimming: 0 bases; J trimming: 2 bases; junction bases outside the gene matches: 1. In nucleotides, the CDR3 is TGCGCCAGCAGCTTGGGGGGACAGGGGCAAGAGACCCAGTACTTC. It is translated as CASSLGGQGQETQYF.

This clonotype was detected ten times or more. CDR3: CASSRLGGRDNEQFF. DNA of the CDR3: TGTGCCAGCAGCCGCCTCGGAGGGAGAGATAATGAGCAGTTCTTC. V is TRBV27 and J is TRBJ2-1; D might be TRBD2 (6 bases). In germline, CDR1 is MNHEY, CDR2 SMNVEV (reference sequence). Trimming removed 6 bases at V and 7 bases at J, with 19 bases between. The CDR3 has 15 amino acids.

In this sample, this clonotype turned up many times. The chain couples TRBV4-2 to TRBJ2-7, with 14 bases identical to TRBD2. The ends lost 4 bases at V and 4 bases at J; junction bases unmatched: 15. Germline values: CDR1 LGHNA, CDR2 YNFKEQ. The length of the CDR3 is 19 residues. DNA for the CDR3: TGTGCCAGCAGCCCTGCCAGGACTAGCGGGAGGCCCGCCGTGTACGAGCAGTACTTC. This codes for CASSPARTSGRPAVYEQYF.

By frequency in the sample, this clonotype is medium-sized (0.01 to 0.1%). The chain carries TRBV6-2 or TRBV6-3 and TRBJ2-7; 12 nucleotides match TRBD2. The germline V gene has CDR1 MNHEY and CDR2 SVGEGT. CDR3 length: 14 amino acids. J was trimmed by 5 bases and V by 6 bases; bases with no gene match: 5. CDR3 coding DNA: TGTGCCAGCAGCCGGACTAGCGGGATTGACGAGCAGTACTTC. This sequence encodes CASSRTSGIDEQYF.